Listed here are 18 T cell receptor beta chains from one sample, sequenced in a study of T cell repertoires in cytomegalovirus infection. Using its own MiXCR run on the reads, TCRdb lists one record per CDR3 protein. Of about 260,000 distinct CDR3 sequences listed, less than 9.5% are singletons. The specimen was PBMCs. These receptor sequences come from a human donor in good health (CMV status not recorded). Some clones in this sample may be carry-over from other donors' samples.

Many counts were recorded for this clonotype. As DNA, the CDR3 is TGTGCCAGCAGCTTAGTACCTAACTATGGCTACACCTTC. Residues: CASSLVPNYGYTF. This chain links TRBV7-2 with TRBJ1-2; no clear D gene. This CDR3 has 13 amino acids. Germline lookup yields CDR1 SGHTA and CDR2 FQGNSA. With 1 base removed from V and 0 bases from J, the gap between germline ends came to 3 bases. Supplemented by reference TRBV7-2 and TRBJ1-2, the full variable domain reads GAGVSQSPSNKVTEKGKDVELRCDPISGHTALYWYRQSLGQGLEFLIYFQGNSAPDKSGLPSDRFSAERTGGSVSTLTIQRTQQEDSAVYLCASSLVPNYGYTFGSGTRLTVV.

This clonotype came up a few times. The genes are TRBV28 and TRBJ1-2; the match to TRBD1 covers 11 bases. Germline loops: CDR1 MDHEN, CDR2 SYDVKM. Trimming took 6 bases from V and 8 from J; bases not matched to a gene: 8. The CDR3 spans 14 residues. The CDR3 region is CASRPGQGARGYTF. As DNA, the CDR3 is TGTGCCAGCAGACCCGGACAGGGGGCTCGGGGCTACACCTTC.

This sequence joins TRBV3-1 and TRBJ2-7, with D hard to call. The CDR3 sequence is 12 residues long. The germline CDR1 and CDR2 sequences are LGHDT and YNNKEL (reference sequence). The V end was cut by 1 base, the J end by 3 bases, with 4 bases between. CDR3 in DNA: TGTGCCAGCAGCCAAGGTGACTACGAGCAGTACTTC. This gives the protein CASSQGDYEQYF.

J is TRBJ1-2 and V is TRBV30; D is uncertain. The V end was cut by 1 base, the J end by 3 bases, with 6 bases between. The CDR3 has 12 amino acids. Germline CDR1 GTSNPN, CDR2 SVGIG (reference sequence). For the CDR3, the DNA is TGTGCCTGGAGTGCCGTGGACTATGGCTACACCTTC. Residues: CAWSAVDYGYTF.

V gene TRBV7-8 combines with J gene TRBJ2-1, with a weak D call TRBD2 (5 bases). There are 15 residues in the CDR3. Germline values: CDR1 SGHVS, CDR2 FQNEAQ. V shed 7 bases and J shed 4 bases, with 17 bases lying between them. As DNA, the CDR3 is TGTGCCAGCAACCCGCAGCGGAATCCATACAATGAGCAGTTCTTC. Translating gives CASNPQRNPYNEQFF.

This clonotype was observed a few times. The chain joins TRBV5-8 to TRBJ1-5; D is perhaps TRBD1 (5 bases). The CDR3 sequence is 14 residues long. V lost 5 bases to trimming and J lost 0 bases, with 9 bases between them. Germline-derived CDR1 and CDR2 are SGHTS and YDEGEE. DNA of the CDR3: TGTGCCAGCAGACGACAGTATAGCAATCAGCCCCAGCATTTT. Amino acid sequence: CASRRQYSNQPQHF.

In its sample, this clonotype was seen a few times. The chain is built from TRBV7-2 and TRBJ1-5, with 11 bases fitting TRBD1. The CDR3 is 17 residues long. V trimming: 2 bases; J trimming: 2 bases; junction bases outside the gene matches: 5. Germline CDR1 SGHTA, CDR2 FQGNSA. The CDR3 DNA follows: TGTGCCAGCAGCTTACGGACAGGGGGCGCGGGCAATCAGCCCCAGCATTTT. Translation: CASSLRTGGAGNQPQHF. Complete variable domain (other parts from reference TRBV7-2 and TRBJ1-5): GAGVSQSPSNKVTEKGKDVELRCDPISGHTALYWYRQSLGQGLEFLIYFQGNSAPDKSGLPSDRFSAERTGGSVSTLTIQRTQQEDSAVYLCASSLRTGGAGNQPQHFGDGTRLSIL.

This clonotype has ten or more counts. This rearrangement joins TRBV7-2 to TRBJ2-7; no firm D call. Per the germline V gene, CDR1 is SGHTA and CDR2 is FQGNSA. CDR3 size: 13 residues. The V gene lost 5 bases and the J gene lost 2 bases, with 10 bases spanning the gap. Written as DNA, the CDR3 is TGTGCCAGCAGCCTGAGATACCCCTACGAGCAGTACTTC. It specifies CASSLRYPYEQYF.

This clonotype was seen ten or more times. V gene TRBV19 combines with J gene TRBJ1-5; D is ambiguous. From germline, CDR1 is LNHDA and CDR2 SQIVND (reference sequence). This CDR3 is 15 amino acids long. Trimming took 9 bases from V and 6 from J, leaving 21 bases between them. CDR3 region: CASLPGISVGQPQHF. CDR3 coding DNA: TGTGCCAGCCTCCCGGGGATTAGTGTCGGTCAGCCCCAGCATTTT.

In this sample, this clonotype turned up a few times. This sequence joins TRBV20-1 and TRBJ2-7; perhaps TRBD2 as D (5 bases). Deletions cut 0 bases from V and 3 bases from J, with 6 bases between. The CDR3 is 12 residues long. The germline V gene has CDR1 DFQATT and CDR2 SNEGSKA (reference sequence). In DNA form, the CDR3 reads TGCAGTGCTAGAGAAGGGAGCTACGAGCAGTACTTC. This encodes CSAREGSYEQYF.

This clonotype was counted many times. CDR3 nucleotides: TGTGCCAGCAGCTCCCGCCGGCTGGACACTGAAGCTTTCTTT. This codes for CASSSRRLDTEAFF. V and J are TRBV7-8 and TRBJ1-1; D gene uncertain. The CDR3 has 14 amino acids. Trimming stripped 4 bases from V and 3 bases from J, with 12 bases between. Germline CDR1 is SGHVS and CDR2 is FQNEAQ.

In this sample, this clonotype turned up a few times. The rearrangement links TRBV20-1 to TRBJ2-1, with 9 bases fitting TRBD1. There are 16 residues in the CDR3. The V gene's germline CDR1 is DFQATT and CDR2 SNEGSKA (reference sequence). V gave up 3 bases and J gave up 4 bases; unmatched junction bases: 10. The CDR3 reads CSARGTGGILYNEQFF. The DNA for the CDR3 is TGCAGTGCTAGGGGCACAGGGGGCATCCTTTACAATGAGCAGTTCTTC.

There are many counts of this clonotype. This chain links TRBV12-3 or TRBV12-4 with TRBJ2-7; possibly TRBD2 for D (6 bases). CDR3 size: 15 residues. V gave up 10 bases and J gave up 9 bases, with 28 bases separating them. CDR3 DNA: TGTGCCACCTCGACCACCGGGGGTCGGGTTGGTGTGCAGTACTTC. Translated, it gives CATSTTGGRVGVQYF.

This clonotype was counted ten times or more. The gene calls are TRBV5-5 and TRBJ2-2, with D hard to call. Germline CDR1 SGHKS, CDR2 YYEKEE (reference sequence). Trimming left V 0 bases short and J 0 bases short, with 6 bases between. This CDR3 has 15 residues. CDR3 DNA: TGTGCCAGCAGCTTGGACAACGCGAACACCGGGGAGCTGTTTTTT. Encoded protein: CASSLDNANTGELFF.

This clonotype was recorded many times. The rearrangement joins TRBV7-2 to TRBJ2-2, with 12 bases matching TRBD2. Germline V gene data show CDR1 as SGHTA and CDR2 as FQGNSA. The V gene end was trimmed by 6 bases and the J gene end by 0 bases; junction bases not matched to a gene: 11. This CDR3 spans 19 amino acids. The CDR3, as DNA: TGTGCCAGCAGTCTTAGACTAGCGGGGGCTTTCGCGAACACCGGGGAGCTGTTTTTT. This translates into CASSLRLAGAFANTGELFF. Drawing the rest from reference TRBV7-2 and TRBJ2-2, the complete variable domain is GAGVSQSPSNKVTEKGKDVELRCDPISGHTALYWYRQSLGQGLEFLIYFQGNSAPDKSGLPSDRFSAERTGGSVSTLTIQRTQQEDSAVYLCASSLRLAGAFANTGELFFGEGSRLTVL.

At least ten counts were recorded for this clonotype. V and J are TRBV6-1 and TRBJ1-1; D gene ambiguous. This CDR3 comprises 13 residues. With 6 bases removed from V and 3 bases from J, the gap between germline ends came to 11 bases. Germline V gives CDR1 MNHNS, CDR2 SASEGT. Here the CDR3 reads CASSRVSDTEAFF. CDR3 sequence (DNA): TGTGCCAGCAGCCGGGTCTCCGACACTGAAGCTTTCTTT.

In its sample, this clonotype was seen a few times. J is TRBJ2-1 and V is TRBV4-1; D is possibly TRBD2 (7 bases). The V gene's germline CDR1 is MGHRA and CDR2 YSYEKL. The CDR3 covers 17 residues. The V end was cut by 0 bases, the J end by 4 bases, with 16 bases between. CDR3 nucleotide sequence: TGCGCCAGCAGCCAAGATTTTGGGGGGGCACTTTACAATGAGCAGTTCTTC. Encoded protein: CASSQDFGGALYNEQFF.

This clonotype showed up many times. The rearrangement joins TRBV7-9 to TRBJ2-7; D might be TRBD1 (6 bases). Germline V CDR1 and CDR2: SEHNR, FQNEAQ (reference sequence). Trimming shortened V by 8 bases and J by 2 bases, and 16 bases separated the two germline ends. The CDR3 length is 14 residues. The CDR3 DNA follows: TGTGCCAGCTCCGACAGGATAATAACCTACGAGCAGTACTTC. This codes for CASSDRIITYEQYF.